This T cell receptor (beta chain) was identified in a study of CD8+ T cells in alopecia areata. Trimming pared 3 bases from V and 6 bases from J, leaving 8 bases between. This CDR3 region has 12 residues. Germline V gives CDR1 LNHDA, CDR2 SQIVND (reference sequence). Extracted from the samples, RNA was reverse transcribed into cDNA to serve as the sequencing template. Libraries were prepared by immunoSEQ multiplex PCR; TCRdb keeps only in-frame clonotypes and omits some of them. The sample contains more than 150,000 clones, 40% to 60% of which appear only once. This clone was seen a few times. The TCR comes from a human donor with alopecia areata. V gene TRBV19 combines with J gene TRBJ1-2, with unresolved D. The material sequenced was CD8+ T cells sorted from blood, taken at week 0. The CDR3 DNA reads TGTGCCAGTAGTATTGACGGGAATGGCTACACCTTC. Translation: CASSIDGNGYTF.